This entry describes one T cell receptor (beta chain). The antigen is undetermined. V shed 8 bases and J 0 bases; nucleotides not matched to a gene: 7. The CDR3 consists of 14 residues. Germline CDR1 and CDR2: GTSNPN and SVGIG (reference sequence). This sample is part of a study of graft-versus-host responses after intestinal transplantation. The wider study: The whole recipient group had anti-thymocyte globulin induction followed by tacrolimus and steroids for approximately three years. Overall study results and limits: GvH clones appeared in recipient marrow, some first in ileum or blood. Allografts of patients with graft-donor T cell macrochimerism showed high graft-versus-host to host-versus-graft clone ratios. Early post-transplant declines in HvG were associated with peak levels of circulating GvH clones.

This table comes from immunoSEQ multiplex PCR, and its TCRdb copy is limited to in-frame clones, with some not included. The table includes about 77,000 clones, about 90% detected once. The receptor was derived from a human patient who received an intestinal transplant, so some T cells may come from the graft donor. The rearrangement links TRBV30 to TRBJ2-7; TRBD2 agrees at 10 bases. This sample comprised PBMCs, obtained 98 days after intestinal transplantation. CDR3 residues: CASRSSGSSYEQYF. The DNA for the CDR3 is TGTGCCAGCCGATCTAGCGGGAGCTCCTACGAGCAGTACTTC.